This is a list of T cell receptor beta chains from one sample in a study of T cells in Graves' hyperthyroidism and ophthalmopathy. TCRdb fed the multiplex PCR reads into MiXCR, producing one record per CDR3 protein. The repertoire holds more than 350,000 distinct CDR3 sequences, with about 17% as singletons. Material for sequencing was blood. Every receptor here comes from a woman in her 30s with Graves' hyperthyroidism that later progressed to Graves' ophthalmopathy. The CDR3 runs from the conserved cysteine through the conserved F or W. D genes are given only for firm matches. Part of the rows lack a size; the others show once, few, many or a class for expanded clones.

v_call,j_call,d_call,clone_size,cdr3_nt,cdr3_aa
TRBV29-1,TRBJ2-3,-,few,TGCAGCGTAGAAGGAGCAGGGCCCGATACGCAGTATTTT,CSVEGAGPDTQYF
TRBV6-2/TRBV6-3,TRBJ2-2,-,many,TGTGCCAGCAGTTACGGCGCCGACACCGGGGAGCTGTTTTTT,CASSYGADTGELFF
TRBV15,TRBJ2-4,-,once,TGTGCCACCAGCAGAGATCATGGGGGTTACAACATTCAGTACTTC,CATSRDHGGYNIQYF
TRBV2,TRBJ1-5,-,many,TGTGCCAGCAGTGAGGCAGGGTTTAGCAATCAGCCCCAGCATTTT,CASSEAGFSNQPQHF
TRBV20-1,TRBJ2-7,-,-,TGCAGTGCTAGAGATGGAGCCTGGGGGGCGTACGAGCAGTACTTC,CSARDGAWGAYEQYF
TRBV12-3/TRBV12-4,TRBJ2-1,TRBD2,many,TGTGCCAGCAGTGAGCTAGCGGGAAGTTCGAATGAGCAGTTCTTC,CASSELAGSSNEQFF
TRBV27,TRBJ2-1,-,many,TGTGCCAGCAGTTATAAGGGGAGATTCGGCGATGAGCAGTTCTTC,CASSYKGRFGDEQFF
TRBV12-3/TRBV12-4,TRBJ2-3,TRBD2,many,TGTGCCAGCAGACCTCCCGTAGCGGGGCCTTTAAATACGCAGTATTTT,CASRPPVAGPLNTQYF
TRBV27,TRBJ2-3,TRBD2,many,TGTGCCAGCAGTTTACCGGGGGGAAGGCCGAATACGCAGTATTTT,CASSLPGGRPNTQYF
TRBV20-1,TRBJ2-7,-,many,TGCAGTGCTAGAGGCGGGACTGGAAGTACCTACGAGCAGTACTTC,CSARGGTGSTYEQYF
TRBV10-3,TRBJ2-3,-,-,TGTGCCATCAAGGGTTGGGAGTCCAGGGATACGCAGTATTTT,CAIKGWESRDTQYF
TRBV27,TRBJ2-7,-,-,TGTGCCAGCGCTACGCGCGGGCCAAGCTCCTACGAGCAGTACTTC,CASATRGPSSYEQYF
TRBV7-6,TRBJ1-4,-,few,TGTGCCAGCAGCCGAACAGACGCAACTAATGAAAAACTGTTTTTT,CASSRTDATNEKLFF
TRBV6-1,TRBJ2-3,TRBD2,many,TGTGCCAGCAGTGACAGGGCGGGAGCCAGCACAGATACGCAGTATTTT,CASSDRAGASTDTQYF
TRBV19,TRBJ2-5,-,-,TGTGCCAGTACCCCGGGGAGGCGTGGAAAAGAGACCCAGTACTTC,CASTPGRRGKETQYF
TRBV7-9,TRBJ2-1,TRBD1,few,TGTGCCAGCAGCGAGGACAGGGTAGGGAATGAGCAGTTCTTC,CASSEDRVGNEQFF
TRBV2,TRBJ2-1,TRBD2,many,TGTGCCAGCAGTGGAGGAGCGGGAGGGTTAGATGAGCAGTTCTTC,CASSGGAGGLDEQFF